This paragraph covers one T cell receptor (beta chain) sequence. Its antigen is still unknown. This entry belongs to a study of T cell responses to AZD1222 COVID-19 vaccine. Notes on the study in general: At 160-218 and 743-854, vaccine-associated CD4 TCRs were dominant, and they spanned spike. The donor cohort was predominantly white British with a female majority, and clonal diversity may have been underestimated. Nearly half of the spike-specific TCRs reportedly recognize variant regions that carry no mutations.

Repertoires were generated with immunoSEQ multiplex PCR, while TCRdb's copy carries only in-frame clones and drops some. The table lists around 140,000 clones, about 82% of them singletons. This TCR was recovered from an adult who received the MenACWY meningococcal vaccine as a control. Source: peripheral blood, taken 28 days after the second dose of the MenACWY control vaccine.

CDR3 sequence: CASNAGGLATDTQYF. CDR3 in DNA: TGTGCCAGCAACGCGGGGGGGCTAGCTACAGATACGCAGTATTTT. J is TRBJ2-3 and V is TRBV7-2; 9 bases agree with TRBD2. Germline V lookup: CDR1 SGHTA, CDR2 FQGNSA. The CDR3 spans 15 residues. V gave up 7 bases and J gave up 3 bases; unmatched junction bases: 8. Supplemented by reference TRBV7-2 and TRBJ2-3, the full variable domain reads GAGVSQSPSNKVTEKGKDVELRCDPISGHTALYWYRQSLGQGLEFLIYFQGNSAPDKSGLPSDRFSAERTGGSVSTLTIQRTQQEDSAVYLCASNAGGLATDTQYFGPGTRLTVL.